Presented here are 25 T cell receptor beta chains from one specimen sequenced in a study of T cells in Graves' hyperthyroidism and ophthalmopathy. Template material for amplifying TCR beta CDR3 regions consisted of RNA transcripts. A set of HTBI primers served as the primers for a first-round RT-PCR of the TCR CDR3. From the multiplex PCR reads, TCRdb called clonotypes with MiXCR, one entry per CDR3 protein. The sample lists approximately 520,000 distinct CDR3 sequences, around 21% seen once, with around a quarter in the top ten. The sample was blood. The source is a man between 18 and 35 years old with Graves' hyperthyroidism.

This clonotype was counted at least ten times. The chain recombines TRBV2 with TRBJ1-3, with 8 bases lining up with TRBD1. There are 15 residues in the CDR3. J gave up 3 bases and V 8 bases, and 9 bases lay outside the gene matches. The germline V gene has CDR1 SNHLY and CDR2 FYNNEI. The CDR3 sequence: CASLWTGLNGNTIYF. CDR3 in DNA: TGTGCCAGCCTATGGACAGGGCTCAATGGAAACACCATATATTTT.

CDR3 DNA: TGTGCCAGCAGCTTACGAGGGACAGGGGGGATGAACACTGAAGCTTTCTTT. Translation gives CASSLRGTGGMNTEAFF. The chain links TRBV7-8 to TRBJ1-1; TRBD1 agrees at 11 bases. The CDR3 runs 17 residues. Germline CDR1 is SGHVS and CDR2 is FQNEAQ. Losses at the gene ends were 2 bases for V and 0 bases for J; bases not matched to a gene: 5.

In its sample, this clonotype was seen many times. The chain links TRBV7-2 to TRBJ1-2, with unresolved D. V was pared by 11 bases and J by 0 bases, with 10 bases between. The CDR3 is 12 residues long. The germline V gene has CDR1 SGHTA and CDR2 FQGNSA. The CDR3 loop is CAAGETNYGYTF. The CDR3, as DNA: TGTGCCGCCGGGGAGACTAACTATGGCTACACCTTC.

In DNA, the CDR3 is TGTGCCAGCAGCACCCGACAGGGGGAGACTCTCTATGGCTACACCTTC. Translation: CASSTRQGETLYGYTF. The chain links TRBV6-2 or TRBV6-3 to TRBJ1-2, with 9 bases fitting TRBD1. This CDR3 has 16 residues. The V and J ends lost 6 bases and 4 bases, in that order; junction bases with no gene match: 12. Germline CDR1 and CDR2: MNHEY and SVGEGT.

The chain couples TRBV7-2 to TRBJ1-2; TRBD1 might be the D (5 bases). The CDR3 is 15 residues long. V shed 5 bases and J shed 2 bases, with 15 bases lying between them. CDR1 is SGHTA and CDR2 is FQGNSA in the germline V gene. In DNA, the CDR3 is TGTGCCAGCAGCCCCGCGGTGGAGGGGAACTATGGCTACACCTTC. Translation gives CASSPAVEGNYGYTF.

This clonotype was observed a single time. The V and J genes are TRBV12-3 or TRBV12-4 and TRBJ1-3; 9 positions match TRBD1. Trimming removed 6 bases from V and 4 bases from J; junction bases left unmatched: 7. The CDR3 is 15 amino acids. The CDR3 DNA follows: TGTGCCAGCAGCCCCGACAGGGGGAAGGGAAACACCATATATTTT. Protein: CASSPDRGKGNTIYF.

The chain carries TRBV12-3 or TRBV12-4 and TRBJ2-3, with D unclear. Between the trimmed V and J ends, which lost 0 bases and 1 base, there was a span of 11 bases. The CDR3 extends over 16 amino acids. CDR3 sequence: CASSLAPTPGTDTQYF. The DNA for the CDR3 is TGTGCCAGCAGTTTAGCGCCCACGCCGGGCACAGATACGCAGTATTTT.

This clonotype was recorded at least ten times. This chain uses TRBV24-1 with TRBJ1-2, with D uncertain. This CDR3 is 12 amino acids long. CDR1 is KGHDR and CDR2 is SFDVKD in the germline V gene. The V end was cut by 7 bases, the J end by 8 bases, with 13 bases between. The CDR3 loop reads CATSQTPGGYTF. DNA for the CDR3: TGTGCCACCAGCCAAACCCCCGGGGGCTACACCTTC.

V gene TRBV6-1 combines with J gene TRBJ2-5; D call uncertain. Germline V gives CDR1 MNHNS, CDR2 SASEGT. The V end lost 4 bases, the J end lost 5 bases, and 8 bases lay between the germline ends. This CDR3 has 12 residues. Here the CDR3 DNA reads TGTGCCAGCAGTGGCGGAACTGAGACCCAGTACTTC. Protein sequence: CASSGGTETQYF.

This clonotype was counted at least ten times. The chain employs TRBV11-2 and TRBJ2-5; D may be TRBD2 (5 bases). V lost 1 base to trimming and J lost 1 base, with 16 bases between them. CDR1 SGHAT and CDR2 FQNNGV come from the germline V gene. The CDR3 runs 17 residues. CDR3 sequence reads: CASSLGPRETFQETQYF. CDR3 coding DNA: TGTGCCAGCAGCTTAGGCCCCCGGGAAACATTCCAAGAGACCCAGTACTTC.

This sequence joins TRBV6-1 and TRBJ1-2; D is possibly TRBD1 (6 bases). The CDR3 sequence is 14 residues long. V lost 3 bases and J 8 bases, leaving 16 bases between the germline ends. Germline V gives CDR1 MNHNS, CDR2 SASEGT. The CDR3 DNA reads TGTGCCAGCAGTGATTTACAGGGCGTAGAGGGCTACACCTTC. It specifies CASSDLQGVEGYTF.

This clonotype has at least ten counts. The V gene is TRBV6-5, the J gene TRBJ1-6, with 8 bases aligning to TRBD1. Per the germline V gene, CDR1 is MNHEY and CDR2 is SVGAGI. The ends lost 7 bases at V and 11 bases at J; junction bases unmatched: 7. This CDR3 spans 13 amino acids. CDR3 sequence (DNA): TGTGCCAGCACGACAGGGGTGTACGCACCCCTCCACTTT. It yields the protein CASTTGVYAPLHF.

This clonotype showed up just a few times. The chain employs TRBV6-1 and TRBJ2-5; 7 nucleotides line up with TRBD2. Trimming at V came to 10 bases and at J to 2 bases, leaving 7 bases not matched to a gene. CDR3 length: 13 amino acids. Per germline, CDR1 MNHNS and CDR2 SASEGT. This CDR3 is CATQREGQETQYF. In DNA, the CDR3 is TGTGCCACCCAGCGGGAAGGGCAAGAGACCCAGTACTTC.

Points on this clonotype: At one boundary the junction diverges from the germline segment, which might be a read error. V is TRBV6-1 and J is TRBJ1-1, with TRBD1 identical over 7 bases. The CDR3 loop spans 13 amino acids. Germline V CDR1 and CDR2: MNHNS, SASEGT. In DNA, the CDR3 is TGTACCAGCAGGGGACAGCCGAACACTGAAGCTTTCTTT. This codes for CTSRGQPNTEAFF.

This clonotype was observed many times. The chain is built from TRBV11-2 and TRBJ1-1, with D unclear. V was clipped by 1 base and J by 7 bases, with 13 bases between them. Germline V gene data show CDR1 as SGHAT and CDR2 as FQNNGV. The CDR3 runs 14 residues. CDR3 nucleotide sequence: TGTGCCAGCAGCTTAGGGGGTGGCATATATGAAGCTTTCTTT. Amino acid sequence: CASSLGGGIYEAFF.

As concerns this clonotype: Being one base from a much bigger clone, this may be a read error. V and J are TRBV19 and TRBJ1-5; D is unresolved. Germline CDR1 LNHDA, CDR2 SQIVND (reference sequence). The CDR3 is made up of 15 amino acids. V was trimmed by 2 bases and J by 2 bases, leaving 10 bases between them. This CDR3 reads CASSIIIYCNQPQHF. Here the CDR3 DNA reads TGTGCCAGTAGTATAATCATCTATTGCAATCAGCCCCAGCATTTT.

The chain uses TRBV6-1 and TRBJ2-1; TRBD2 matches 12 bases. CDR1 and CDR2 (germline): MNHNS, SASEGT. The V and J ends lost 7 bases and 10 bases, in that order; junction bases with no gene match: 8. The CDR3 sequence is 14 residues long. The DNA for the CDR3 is TGTGCCAGCAATCTAGCGGGGGGGCTAAAGGAGCAGTTCTTC. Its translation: CASNLAGGLKEQFF.

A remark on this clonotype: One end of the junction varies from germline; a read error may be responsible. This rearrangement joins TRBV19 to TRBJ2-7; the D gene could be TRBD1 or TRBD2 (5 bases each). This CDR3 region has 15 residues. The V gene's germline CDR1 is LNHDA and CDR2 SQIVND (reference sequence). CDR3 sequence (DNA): TGCGCCAGTAGTTCCCAACCCGGGGCCTCCTACGAGCAGTACTTC. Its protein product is CASSSQPGASYEQYF.

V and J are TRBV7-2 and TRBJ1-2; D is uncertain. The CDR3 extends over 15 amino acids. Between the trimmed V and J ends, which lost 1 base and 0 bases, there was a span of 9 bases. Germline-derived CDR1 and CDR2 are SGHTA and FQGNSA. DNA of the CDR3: TGTGCCAGCAGCTTAGTAACCCAGTCTAACTATGGCTACACCTTC. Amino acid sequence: CASSLVTQSNYGYTF.

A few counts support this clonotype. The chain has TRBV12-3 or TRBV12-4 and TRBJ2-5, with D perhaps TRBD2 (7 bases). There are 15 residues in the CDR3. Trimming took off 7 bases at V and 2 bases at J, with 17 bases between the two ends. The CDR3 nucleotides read TGTGCCAGCACAAAGGACAGACTAGCTCAAGAGACCCAGTACTTC. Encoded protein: CASTKDRLAQETQYF.

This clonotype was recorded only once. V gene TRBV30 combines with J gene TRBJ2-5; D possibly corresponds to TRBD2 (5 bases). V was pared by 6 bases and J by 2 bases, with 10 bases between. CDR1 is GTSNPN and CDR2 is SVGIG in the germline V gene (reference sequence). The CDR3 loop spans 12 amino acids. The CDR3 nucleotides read TGTGCCTGCCGACTACTACAAGAGACCCAGTACTTC. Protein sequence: CACRLLQETQYF.

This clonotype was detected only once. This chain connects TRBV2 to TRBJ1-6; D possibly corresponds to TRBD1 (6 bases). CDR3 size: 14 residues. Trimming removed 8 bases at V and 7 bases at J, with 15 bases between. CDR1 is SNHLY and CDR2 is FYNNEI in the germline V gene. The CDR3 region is CASEGGSDNSPLHF. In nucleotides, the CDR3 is TGTGCCAGCGAGGGGGGGTCGGACAATTCACCCCTCCACTTT.

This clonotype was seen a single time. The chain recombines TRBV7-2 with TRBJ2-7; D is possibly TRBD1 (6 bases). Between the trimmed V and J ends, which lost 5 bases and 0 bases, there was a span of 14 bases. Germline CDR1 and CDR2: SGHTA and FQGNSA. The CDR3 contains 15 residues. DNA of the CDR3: TGTGCCAGCAGCAGAGAGGGGACACACTCCTACGAGCAGTACTTC. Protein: CASSREGTHSYEQYF.

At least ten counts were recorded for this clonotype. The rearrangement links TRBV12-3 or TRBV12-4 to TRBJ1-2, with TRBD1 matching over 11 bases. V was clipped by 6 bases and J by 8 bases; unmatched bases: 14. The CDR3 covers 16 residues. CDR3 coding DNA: TGTGCCAGCAGACCCGGGACAGGGGGAGGACCTAGCGGCTACACCTTC. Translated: CASRPGTGGGPSGYTF.

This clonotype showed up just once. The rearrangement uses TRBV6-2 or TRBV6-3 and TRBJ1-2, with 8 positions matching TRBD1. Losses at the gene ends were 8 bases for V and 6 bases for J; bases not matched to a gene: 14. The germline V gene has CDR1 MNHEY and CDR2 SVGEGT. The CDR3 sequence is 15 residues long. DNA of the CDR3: TGTGCCAGCGGGGATGCAGGGGGCGTTTTTGATGGCTACACCTTC. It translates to CASGDAGGVFDGYTF.